This T cell receptor beta chain was captured in a study of shared clonotypes between healthy human individuals. V lost 6 bases, J lost 0 bases, and 9 bases lay in between. The CDR3 loop spans 13 amino acids. Germline V CDR1 and CDR2: SQVTM, ANQGSEA. Profiled with immunoSEQ multiplex PCR; TCRdb holds only in-frame clones, not every one. This sample has 1 million to 1.3 million clones, with 75% to 80% found just once. The chain couples TRBV29-1 to TRBJ1-3; D ambiguous. Sequences were obtained from memory CD4+ T cells from PBMCs. Subset indicated: CD45RA-negative fraction. This sequence originates from a man younger than 30 in good health. Some clones in this sample may be carry-over from other donors' samples. CDR3 residues: CSVLLSSGNTIYF. The CDR3 nucleotides read TGCAGCGTCCTACTGAGCTCTGGAAACACCATATATTTT.